Sequencing of this TCR beta chain was carried out in a study of T cell changes during pregnancy in multiple sclerosis. Germline CDR1 and CDR2: SGHRS and YFSETQ. There are 14 residues in the CDR3. The trim removed 3 bases at V and 8 bases at J, leaving 6 bases unmatched. The repertoire was sequenced with immunoSEQ multiplex PCR; TCRdb's copy has only in-frame clones and lacks some. The table lists 45,000 to 55,000 clones, roughly 90% of them singletons, with 0.45% to 0.6% in the top ten. The clonotype originates from a female donor with multiple sclerosis, enrolled in a pregnancy study. The genes are TRBV5-1 and TRBJ2-1; 9 bases are shared with TRBD1. The specimen comprised CD4+ T cells from peripheral blood mononuclear cells, sampled after pregnancy. This chain's CDR3 is CASSYGQGTYEQFF. DNA of the CDR3: TGCGCCAGCAGCTACGGACAGGGGACCTATGAGCAGTTCTTC.